Each of the 14 T cell receptor beta chains below was sequenced from the same sample in a study of CD8 T cells in Susac syndrome. The authors reverse transcribed 0.5 to 1 ug RNA with random hexamers. A single record per CDR3 protein comes from TCRdb applying MiXCR to the immunoSEQ multiplex PCR reads. In the table there are 150,000 to 200,000 distinct CDR3 sequences, approximately 94% of which are singletons. Sample: CD4+ T cells from PBMCs. These receptors were collected from a human donor with multiple sclerosis.

The chain recombines TRBV7-6 with TRBJ1-5, with no clear D. The V gene's germline CDR1 is SGHVS and CDR2 FNYEAQ. The CDR3 covers 13 residues. The ends were cut back, 0 bases at V and 4 bases at J, with 4 bases in the middle. Here the CDR3 reads CASSLAVNQPQHF. For the CDR3, the DNA is TGTGCCAGCAGCTTAGCAGTGAATCAGCCCCAGCATTTT.

The genes are TRBV4-1 and TRBJ1-1; D not certain. With 4 bases removed from V and 10 bases from J, the gap between germline ends came to 10 bases. CDR3 length: 11 residues. In germline, CDR1 is MGHRA, CDR2 YSYEKL. The CDR3 DNA follows: TGCGCCAGCAGCCGGGAGAGGGTAGCTTTCTTT. The encoded protein is CASSRERVAFF.

The CDR3 DNA is TGTGCCACCAAAGGGCTGATCACAGATACGCAGTATTTT. Translation: CATKGLITDTQYF. The genes are TRBV14 and TRBJ2-3; D not certain. The CDR3 length is 13 residues. The germline gives CDR1 SGHDN, CDR2 FVKESK. V dropped 10 bases and J dropped 2 bases, with 13 bases sitting between them.

The chain couples TRBV5-1 to TRBJ1-2; D remains unclear. The CDR3 runs 13 residues. The V and J ends lost 4 bases and 1 base respectively, with 8 bases between them. Germline values: CDR1 SGHRS, CDR2 YFSETQ. The CDR3 nucleotides read TGCGCCAGCAGCGGACTGATTAACTATGGCTACACCTTC. Translating gives CASSGLINYGYTF. Combining the CDR3 with reference TRBV5-1 and TRBJ1-2 gives the whole variable domain KAGVTQTPRYLIKTRGQQVTLSCSPISGHRSVSWYQQTPGQGLQFLFEYFSETQRNKGNFPGRFSGRQFSNSRSEMNVSTLELGDSALYLCASSGLINYGYTFGSGTRLTVV.

The chain joins TRBV7-2 to TRBJ2-7; 9 bases align to TRBD2. J gave up 6 bases and V 4 bases, and 10 bases lay outside the gene matches. Germline assignment: CDR1 SGHTA and CDR2 FQGNSA. The CDR3 spans 15 residues. CDR3 DNA sequence: TGTGCCAGCAGCTCAACCTTGGCGGGAGGGGGCGAGCAGTACTTC. Translating it yields CASSSTLAGGGEQYF.

CDR3 in amino acids: CASSPQETQYF. The CDR3, as DNA: TGTGCCAGCTCACCTCAAGAGACCCAGTACTTC. This rearrangement joins TRBV18 to TRBJ2-5; D remains ambiguous. The germline V gene encodes CDR1 KGHSH and CDR2 LQKENI. V was pared by 3 bases and J by 2 bases, with 1 base between. This CDR3 is built from 11 residues.

The rearrangement joins TRBV19 to TRBJ2-1; TRBD2 matches 13 bases. CDR3 length equals 16 residues. V lost 5 bases to trimming and J lost 8 bases; unmatched junction nucleotides: 9. Germline lookup yields CDR1 LNHDA and CDR2 SQIVND (reference sequence). CDR3 residues: CASSPLLAGGPDEQFF. CDR3 nucleotides: TGTGCCAGTAGTCCATTACTAGCGGGAGGGCCGGATGAGCAGTTCTTC.

This chain connects TRBV7-7 to TRBJ2-3; D unclear. Per the germline V gene, CDR1 is SSHAT and CDR2 is FNYEAQ (reference sequence). The CDR3 contains 13 residues. V was trimmed by 5 bases and J by 4 bases, leaving 10 bases between them. CDR3 protein: CASSPSLADTQYF. The CDR3 DNA follows: TGTGCCAGCAGCCCCAGTTTAGCAGATACGCAGTATTTT.

This clonotype was recorded only once. CDR3 coding DNA: TGCAGTGCTGTTGCCACGGGAGGTCTGGTCGAGCAGTACTTC. It encodes CSAVATGGLVEQYF. This sequence joins TRBV20-1 and TRBJ2-7; TRBD2 matches at 7 bases. Germline lookup yields CDR1 DFQATT and CDR2 SNEGSKA (reference sequence). V dropped 5 bases and J dropped 6; count of bases not matched to a gene: 13. The CDR3 sequence is 14 residues long.

CDR3 in amino acids: CSARASSLAALNEQYF. The CDR3 bases are TGCAGTGCTAGGGCCAGCTCACTAGCGGCACTTAACGAGCAGTACTTC. The chain carries TRBV20-1 and TRBJ2-7; TRBD2 agrees at 8 bases. Germline V gives CDR1 DFQATT, CDR2 SNEGSKA (reference sequence). The CDR3 contains 16 residues. With V trimmed by 3 bases and J by 5 bases, 15 bases remained unmatched.

The genes are TRBV5-6 and TRBJ1-1; TRBD1 aligns across 10 bases. This CDR3 has 15 residues. Per the germline V gene, CDR1 is SGHDT and CDR2 is YYEEEE. V shed 0 bases and J 5 bases; nucleotides not matched to a gene: 4. The CDR3 nucleotides read TGTGCCAGCAGCTTGGTAGACAGGGGGCTGACTGAAGCTTTCTTT. Protein: CASSLVDRGLTEAFF.

The gene calls are TRBV29-1 and TRBJ2-3, with D perhaps TRBD2 (6 bases). The length of the CDR3 is 15 residues. Germline V gives CDR1 SQVTM, CDR2 ANQGSEA. The V end was cut by 4 bases, the J end by 5 bases, with 19 bases between. The CDR3 sequence is CSVGEAWEAEDTQYF. The CDR3 DNA reads as TGCAGCGTTGGAGAGGCGTGGGAGGCGGAAGATACGCAGTATTTT.

The chain is built from TRBV5-1 and TRBJ2-7, with TRBD2 as a possible D gene (6 bases). The CDR3 sequence is 15 residues long. Germline values: CDR1 SGHRS, CDR2 YFSETQ. The V end was cut by 3 bases, the J end by 4 bases, with 17 bases between. The CDR3 is CASSSQPGGLYEQYF. The CDR3 bases are TGCGCCAGCAGCTCGCAGCCTGGAGGGCTTTACGAGCAGTACTTC.

The CDR3 protein is CAISESNGANTDTQYF. The CDR3 region has the DNA TGTGCCATCAGTGAGTCGAACGGGGCTAACACAGATACGCAGTATTTT. The genes are TRBV10-3 and TRBJ2-3; perhaps D is TRBD1 or TRBD2 (5 bases each). The germline V and J ends were trimmed by 0 bases and 2 bases, with 12 bases remaining between them. The CDR3 is 16 residues long. The germline V gene encodes CDR1 ENHRY and CDR2 SYGVKD.